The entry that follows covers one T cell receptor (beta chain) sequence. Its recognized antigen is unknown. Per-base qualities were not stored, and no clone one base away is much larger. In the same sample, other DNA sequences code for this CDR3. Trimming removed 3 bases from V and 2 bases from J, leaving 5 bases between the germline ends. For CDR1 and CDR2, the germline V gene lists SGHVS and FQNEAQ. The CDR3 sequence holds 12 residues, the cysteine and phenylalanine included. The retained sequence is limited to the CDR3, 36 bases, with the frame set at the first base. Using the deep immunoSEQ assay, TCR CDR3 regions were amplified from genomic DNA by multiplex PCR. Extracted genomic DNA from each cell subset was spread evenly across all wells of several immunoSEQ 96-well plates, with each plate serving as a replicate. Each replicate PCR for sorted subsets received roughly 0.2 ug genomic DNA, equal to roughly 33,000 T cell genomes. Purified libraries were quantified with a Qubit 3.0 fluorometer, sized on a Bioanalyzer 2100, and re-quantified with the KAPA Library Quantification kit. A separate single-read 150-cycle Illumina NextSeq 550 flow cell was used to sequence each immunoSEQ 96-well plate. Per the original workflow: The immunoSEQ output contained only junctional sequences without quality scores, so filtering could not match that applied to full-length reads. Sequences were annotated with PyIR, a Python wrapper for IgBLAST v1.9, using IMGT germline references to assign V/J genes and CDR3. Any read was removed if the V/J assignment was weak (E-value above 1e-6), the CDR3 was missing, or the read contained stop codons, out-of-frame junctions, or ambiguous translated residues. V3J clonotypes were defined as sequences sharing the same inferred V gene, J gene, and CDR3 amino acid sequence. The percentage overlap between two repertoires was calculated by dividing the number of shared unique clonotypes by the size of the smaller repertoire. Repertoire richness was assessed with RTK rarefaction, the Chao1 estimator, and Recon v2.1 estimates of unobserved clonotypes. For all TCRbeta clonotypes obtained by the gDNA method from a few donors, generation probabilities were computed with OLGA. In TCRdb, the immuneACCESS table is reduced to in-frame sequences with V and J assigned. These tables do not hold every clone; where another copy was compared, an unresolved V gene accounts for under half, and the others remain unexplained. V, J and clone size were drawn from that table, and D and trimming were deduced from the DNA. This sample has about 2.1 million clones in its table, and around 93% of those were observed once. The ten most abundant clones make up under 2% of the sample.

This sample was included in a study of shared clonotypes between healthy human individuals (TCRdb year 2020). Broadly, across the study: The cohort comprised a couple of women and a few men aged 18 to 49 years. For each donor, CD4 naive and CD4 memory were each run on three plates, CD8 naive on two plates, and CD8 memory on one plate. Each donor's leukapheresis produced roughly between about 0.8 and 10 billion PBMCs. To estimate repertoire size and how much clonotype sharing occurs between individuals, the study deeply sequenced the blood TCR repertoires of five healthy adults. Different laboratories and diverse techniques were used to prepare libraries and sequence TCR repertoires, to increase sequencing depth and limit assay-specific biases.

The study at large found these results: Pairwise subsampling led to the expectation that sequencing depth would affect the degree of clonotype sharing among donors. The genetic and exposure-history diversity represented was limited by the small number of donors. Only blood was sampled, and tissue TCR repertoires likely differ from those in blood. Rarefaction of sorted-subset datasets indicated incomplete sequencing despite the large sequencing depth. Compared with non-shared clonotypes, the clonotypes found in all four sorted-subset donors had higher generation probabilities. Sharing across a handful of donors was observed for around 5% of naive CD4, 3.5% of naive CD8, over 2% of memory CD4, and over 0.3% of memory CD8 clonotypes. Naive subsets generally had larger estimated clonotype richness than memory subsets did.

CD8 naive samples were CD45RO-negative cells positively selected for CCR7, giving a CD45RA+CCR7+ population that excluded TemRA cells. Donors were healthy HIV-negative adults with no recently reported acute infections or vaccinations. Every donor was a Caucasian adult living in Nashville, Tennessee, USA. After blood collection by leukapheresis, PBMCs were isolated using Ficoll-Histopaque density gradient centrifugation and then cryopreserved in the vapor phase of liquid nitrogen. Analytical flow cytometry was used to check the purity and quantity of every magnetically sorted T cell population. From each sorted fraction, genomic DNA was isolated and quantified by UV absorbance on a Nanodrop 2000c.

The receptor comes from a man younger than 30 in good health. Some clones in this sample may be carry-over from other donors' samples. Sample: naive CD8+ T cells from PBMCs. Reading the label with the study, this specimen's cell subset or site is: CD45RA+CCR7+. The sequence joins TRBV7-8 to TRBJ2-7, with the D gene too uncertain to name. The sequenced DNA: TGTGCCAGCAGCTTCAGTCCCTACGAGCAGTACTTC. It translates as CASSFSPYEQYF. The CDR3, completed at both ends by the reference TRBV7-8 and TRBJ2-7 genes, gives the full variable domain GAGVSQSPRYKVAKRGQDVALRCDPISGHVSLFWYQQALGQGPEFLTYFQNEAQLDKSGLPSDRFFAERPEGSVSTLKIQRTQQEDSAVYLCASSFSPYEQYFGPGTRLTVT.